The present TCR beta chain was sequenced within a study of cytomegalovirus exposure and HLA in healthy donors. Germline V gene sequence: CDR1 SGHNT, CDR2 YYREEE (reference sequence). The CDR3 is 14 amino acids. The V end lost 2 bases, the J end lost 2 bases, and 8 bases lay between the germline ends. The PCR had 60 Vbeta and 13 Jbeta primers. The repertoire was sequenced with immunoSEQ multiplex PCR; TCRdb's copy has only in-frame clones and lacks some. Of about 140,000 clones listed, approximately 80% are singletons. Source material: PBMCs. The chain is built from TRBV5-4 and TRBJ2-1, with D perhaps TRBD1 (6 bases). The TCR comes from a female donor in good health and CMV-seronegative. CDR3 DNA sequence: TGTGCCAGCAGCTTCCAGGGGCCCTACAATGAGCAGTTCTTC. As protein: CASSFQGPYNEQFF.